This entry is about one T cell receptor beta chain. Its matching antigen is unknown. Assay used: immunoSEQ multiplex PCR; TCRdb lists only in-frame clones, some missing. The sample has about 9,600 clones; more than 85% are singletons. The data originate from a study of graft-versus-host responses after intestinal transplantation. Study-wide context: Each transplant was multivisceral, liver-intestinal, or isolated intestinal. Anti-thymocyte globulin served as induction for all recipients, who then took tacrolimus and steroids for about three years. General observations from the study: Graft-donor T cell macrochimerism in patients accompanied high graft-versus-host to host-versus-graft clonal ratios in allografts. Recipient marrow contained GvH clones, some of which appeared first in ileum or blood.

Deletions cut 5 bases from V and 2 bases from J, with 15 bases between. The CDR3 loop spans 15 amino acids. Germline V gene lookup returns CDR1 SGHVS and CDR2 FQNEAQ. The rearrangement uses TRBV7-8 and TRBJ2-5; D may correspond to TRBD1 or TRBD2 (6 bases each). This sequence originates from a human patient who received an intestinal transplant, so some T cells may come from the graft donor. This specimen was PBMCs, taken roughly 45 days after intestinal transplantation. CDR3 DNA: TGTGCCAGCAGCCCGCGGGACACCCTACAAGAGACCCAGTACTTC. Its translation: CASSPRDTLQETQYF.